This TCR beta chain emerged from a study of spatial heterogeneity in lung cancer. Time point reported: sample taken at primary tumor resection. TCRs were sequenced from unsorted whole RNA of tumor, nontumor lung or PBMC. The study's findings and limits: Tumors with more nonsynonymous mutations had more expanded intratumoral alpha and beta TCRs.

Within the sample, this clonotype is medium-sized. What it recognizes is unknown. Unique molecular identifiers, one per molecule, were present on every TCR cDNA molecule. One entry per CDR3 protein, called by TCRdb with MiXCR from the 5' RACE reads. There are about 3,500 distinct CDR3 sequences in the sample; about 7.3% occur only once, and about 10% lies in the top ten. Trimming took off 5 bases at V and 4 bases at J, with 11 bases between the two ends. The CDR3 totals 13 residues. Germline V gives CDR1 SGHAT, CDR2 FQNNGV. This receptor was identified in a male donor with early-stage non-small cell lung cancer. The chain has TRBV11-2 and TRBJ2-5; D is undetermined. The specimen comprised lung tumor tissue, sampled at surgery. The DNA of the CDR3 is TGTGCCAGCAGCCCAAGGTTTGGAGAGACCCAGTACTTC. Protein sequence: CASSPRFGETQYF.